This TCR beta chain was sequenced in a study of cytomegalovirus exposure and HLA in healthy donors. Findings and caveats of the study: A later analysis found TCR association rates differed by HLA locus, highest for DRB1 and lowest for HLA-C.

In regard to this clone: Antigen specificity is unknown.

The CDR3 runs 14 residues. The PCR contained 60 Vbeta and 13 Jbeta primers. Profiling relied on immunoSEQ multiplex PCR, and the TCRdb table lists in-frame clones only, not all of them. Found here are roughly 93,000 clones, 65% to 80% of them singletons; the top ten hold roughly 8.3%. This chain connects TRBV7-5 to TRBJ1-1. TRBV7-5 is listed as a pseudogene. Material for sequencing was PBMCs. This TCR came from a human donor in good health. The CDR3 here is CVRTGWRGGTEAFF. DNA for the CDR3: TGTGTCAGAACCGGTTGGAGGGGGGGCACTGAAGCTTTCTTT.